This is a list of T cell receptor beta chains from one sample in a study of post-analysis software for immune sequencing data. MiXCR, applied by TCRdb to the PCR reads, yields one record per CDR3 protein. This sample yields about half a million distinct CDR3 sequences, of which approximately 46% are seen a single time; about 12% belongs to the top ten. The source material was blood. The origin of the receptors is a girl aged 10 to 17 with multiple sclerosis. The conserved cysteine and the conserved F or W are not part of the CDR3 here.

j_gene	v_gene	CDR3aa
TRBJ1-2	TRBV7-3	ASSLMGTGYT
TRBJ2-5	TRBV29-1	SVLGQGRETQY
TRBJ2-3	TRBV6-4	ASRPLAGGPDTQY
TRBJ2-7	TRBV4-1	ASSPTSGVLYEQY
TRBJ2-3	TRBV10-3	AISQGGNTQY
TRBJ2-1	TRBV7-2	ASSLDPLGGNEQF
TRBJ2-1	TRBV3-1	ASSPQSGPLPGLDYNEQF
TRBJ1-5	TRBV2	ASSRGTQPQH
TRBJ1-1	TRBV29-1	SVEVGTGGSGTEAF
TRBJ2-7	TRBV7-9	ASSFDATYEQY
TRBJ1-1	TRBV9	ASSVASLNTEAF
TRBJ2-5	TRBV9	ASSVVGQKETQY
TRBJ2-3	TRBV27	ASSRWTGASTDTQY
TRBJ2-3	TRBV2	ASRPHGDTQY
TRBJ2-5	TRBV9	ASSAGIGINEQY
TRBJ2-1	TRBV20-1	SGSGTNYHNEQF
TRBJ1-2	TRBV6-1	ARRAGGDYGYT
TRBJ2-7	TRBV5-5	ASSPPLSGSSDEQY